This TCR beta chain was obtained from a study of glioma-infiltrating T cells. CDR1 KGHSH and CDR2 LQKENI come from the germline V gene. The CDR3 consists of 12 residues. V was trimmed by 6 bases and J by 1 base, leaving 5 bases between them. Amplification of TCR alpha and beta CDR3 regions from RNA used iRepertoire nested multiplex PCR. TCRdb used MiXCR to reprocess the multiplex PCR reads, holding one entry per CDR3 protein. This repertoire shows around 99,000 distinct CDR3 sequences, about 25% found once; its top ten account for 30% to 35%. The sequenced material came from glioma tissue, nonneoplastic brain tissue, or PBMCs (not recorded which). This sequence joins TRBV18 and TRBJ2-3; no firm D call. The receptor was isolated from a human donor with low-grade glioma or glioblastoma, undergoing nonglioma brain surgery, or in good health (not recorded which). The DNA of the CDR3 is TGTGCCAGCTCCGCTGGCACAGATACGCAGTATTTT. Protein sequence: CASSAGTDTQYF.